What follows are 18 T cell receptor beta chains derived from one specimen sequenced in a study of blood T cell repertoires in COVID-19. The method was immunoSEQ multiplex PCR; TCRdb's version includes in-frame clones alone and lacks a portion of them. The sample contains 250,000 to 300,000 clones, around 80% of which appear only once. The sample comprised PBMCs or T cells enriched from blood (not recorded which). These receptors all stem from a man aged 25 to 40 with acute COVID-19.

The V call is TRBV7-7, the J call TRBJ1-1; 7 bases match TRBD1. Germline V gene sequence: CDR1 SSHAT, CDR2 FNYEAQ (reference sequence). V shed 5 bases and J 4 bases; nucleotides not matched to a gene: 7. CDR3 length equals 14 residues. CDR3: CASSPNPGGTEAFF. The CDR3 DNA reads TGTGCCAGCAGCCCCAACCCAGGGGGCACTGAAGCTTTCTTT.

This clone was recorded a few times. The CDR3 sequence: CASSLTSGSTDTQYF. The DNA for the CDR3 is TGTGCCAGCAGTTTGACTAGCGGGAGCACAGATACGCAGTATTTT. The V gene is TRBV6-2 or TRBV6-3, the J gene TRBJ2-3; TRBD2 aligns across 10 bases. Losses at the gene ends were 4 bases for V and 0 bases for J; bases not matched to a gene: 1. The CDR3 loop spans 15 amino acids. Germline CDR1 and CDR2: MNHEY and SVGEGT.

The V gene is TRBV20-1, the J gene TRBJ2-7; D unclear. V lost 3 bases and J lost 3, with 6 bases in between. The CDR3 has 11 amino acids. The germline CDR1 and CDR2 sequences are DFQATT and SNEGSKA (reference sequence). CDR3 bases: TGCAGTGCTAGTTCTCGCTACGAGCAGTACGTC. The encoded protein is CSASSRYEQYV.

This sequence joins TRBV7-6 and TRBJ1-5; D may be TRBD1 (5 bases). This CDR3 has 15 residues. With 5 bases removed from V and 5 bases from J, the gap between germline ends came to 16 bases. From germline, CDR1 is SGHVS and CDR2 FNYEAQ. The CDR3 nucleotides are TGTGCCAGCAGCCAAAGGGGAGGGTTCGATCAGCCCCAGCATTTT. It codes for CASSQRGGFDQPQHF.

In its sample, this clone was seen once. The chain recombines TRBV24-1 with TRBJ2-2; 7 bases align to TRBD1. J lost 9 bases, V lost 0 bases, and 6 bases had no gene match. The length of the CDR3 is 15 residues. Germline-derived CDR1 and CDR2 are KGHDR and SFDVKD. CDR3 region: CATSDLLTGHRELFF. The CDR3, as DNA: TGTGCCACCAGTGATTTGTTGACAGGGCACCGGGAGCTGTTTTTT.

This chain joins TRBV5-1 and TRBJ1-2; 7 bases map to TRBD1. The CDR3 contains 17 residues. The germline V gene has CDR1 SGHRS and CDR2 YFSETQ. V was clipped by 4 bases and J by 0 bases; unmatched bases: 12. The CDR3 nucleotides read TGCGCCAGCAGCCTAAGGACAGGTGTCAGTACTAACTATGGCTACACCTTC. This gives the protein CASSLRTGVSTNYGYTF.

The rearrangement uses TRBV6-5 and TRBJ2-7, with D perhaps TRBD1 (5 bases). CDR3 length: 15 amino acids. V shed 6 bases and J shed 1 base, with 16 bases lying between them. CDR1 and CDR2 (germline): MNHEY, SVGAGI. CDR3 protein: CASRPYPDSSYEQYV. CDR3 coding DNA: TGTGCCAGCAGACCATACCCAGACAGTTCCTACGAGCAGTACGTC.

The V and J genes are TRBV24-1 and TRBJ2-2, with TRBD2 matching 12 bases. The V gene end was trimmed by 9 bases and the J gene end by 2 bases; junction bases not matched to a gene: 9. The V gene's germline CDR1 is KGHDR and CDR2 SFDVKD. CDR3 length: 17 residues. The CDR3 DNA sequence: TGTGCCACCCCCGGACTAGCGGGACAAGGTAACACCGGGGAGCTGTTTTTT. Protein product: CATPGLAGQGNTGELFF.

This sequence joins TRBV29-1 and TRBJ2-2; TRBD2 is a possible D gene (5 bases). Deletions cut 4 bases from V and 6 bases from J, with 9 bases between. Germline values: CDR1 SQVTM, CDR2 ANQGSEA. The CDR3 totals 12 residues. This CDR3 reads CSVARVPGELFF. As DNA, the CDR3 is TGCAGCGTTGCGAGGGTTCCCGGGGAGCTGTTTTTT.

The CDR3 nucleotides are TGTGCCAGTAGTATGCATCTTGGAGTCCCTGAAAAACTGTTTTTT. Translation: CASSMHLGVPEKLFF. J is TRBJ1-4 and V is TRBV19; D unresolved. V shed 3 bases and J shed 7 bases, with 15 bases lying between them. The CDR3 loop spans 15 amino acids. The germline V gene has CDR1 LNHDA and CDR2 SQIVND (reference sequence).

This clone was seen only once. A junction end diverges from the germline sequence, so it may reflect a read error. The rearrangement uses TRBV5-1 and TRBJ2-2; D is uncertain. The CDR3 totals 15 residues. Per the germline V gene, CDR1 is SGHRS and CDR2 is YFSETQ. The CDR3 DNA follows: TGTGCCAGCAGCCCGCAGCCGGAGAGCACCGGGGAGCTGTTTTTT. Residues: CASSPQPESTGELFF.

The rearrangement links TRBV11-3 to TRBJ1-1; D is undetermined. The length of the CDR3 is 12 residues. V was cut by 1 base and J by 6 bases, with 6 bases left in between. CDR1 is SGHNT, CDR2 YENEEA, per germline. CDR3 sequence: CASSLVSAEAFF. The CDR3 nucleotides are TGTGCCAGCAGCTTAGTATCCGCTGAAGCTTTCTTT. Full variable domain (missing parts from reference TRBV11-3 and TRBJ1-1): EAGVVQSPRYKIIEKKQPVAFWCNPISGHNTLYWYLQNLGQGPELLIRYENEEAVDDSQLPKDRFSAERLKGVDSTLKIQPAELGDSAVYLCASSLVSAEAFFGQGTRLTVV.

The chain uses TRBV12-3 or TRBV12-4 and TRBJ2-3; the D gene is possibly TRBD1 (6 bases). The CDR3 consists of 12 residues. V dropped 4 bases and J dropped 9 bases, with 11 bases sitting between them. CDR3 sequence (DNA): TGTGCCAGCAGTTCCGCCGGGACAACGCAGTATTTT. Translating it yields CASSSAGTTQYF.

In nucleotides, the CDR3 is TGTGCCAGCAGCTTAGGAGGGATCCCAACCCGCTCTGGAAACACCATATATTTT. Amino acid sequence: CASSLGGIPTRSGNTIYF. The chain links TRBV11-3 to TRBJ1-3; D is uncertain. V gave up 1 base and J gave up 0 bases, with 16 bases separating them. The CDR3 contains 18 residues. CDR1 is SGHNT and CDR2 is YENEEA in the germline V gene.

The chain uses TRBV3-1 (or the pseudogene TRBV3-2) and TRBJ1-2; D uncertain. CDR1 is LGHDT and CDR2 is YNNKEL in the germline V gene (reference sequence). V gave up 7 bases and J gave up 6 bases, with 21 bases separating them. This CDR3 is 15 amino acids long. This chain's CDR3 is CASTLLAGPNDGYTF. The CDR3 bases are TGTGCCAGCACCCTACTAGCCGGCCCAAACGATGGCTACACCTTC.

About this clone itself: The germline gene is not matched at one end of the junction; a read error may be the cause. The CDR3 nucleotides are TGTGCCAGCAGTTTATTAGACAGGGGGTCGCATTTT. Translating gives CASSLLDRGSHF. This chain links TRBV28 with TRBJ1-3; 9 nucleotides agree with TRBD1. This CDR3 spans 12 amino acids. Germline V CDR1 and CDR2: MDHEN, SYDVKM.

This chain joins TRBV2 and TRBJ2-1, with 8 bases matching TRBD2. The V gene end was trimmed by 8 bases and the J gene end by 7 bases; junction bases not matched to a gene: 7. The CDR3 runs 13 residues. Germline V CDR1 and CDR2: SNHLY, FYNNEI. CDR3 coding DNA: TGTGCCAGCTCCAGCGGGAGTAGAAATGAGCAGTTCTTC. It codes for CASSSGSRNEQFF.

The V and J genes are TRBV30 and TRBJ2-3; no clear D. The CDR3 is made up of 16 amino acids. The V end lost 1 base, the J end lost 1 base, and 15 bases lay between the germline ends. Germline V gene data show CDR1 as GTSNPN and CDR2 as SVGIG (reference sequence). In DNA, the CDR3 is TGTGCCTGGAGTGGTGAATCCCAGTCCCGCACAGATACGCAGTATTTT. This sequence encodes CAWSGESQSRTDTQYF.